A single sample gave rise to the 6 T cell receptor beta chains below, sequenced in a study of T cells after yellow fever vaccination (dated by TCRdb to about 2019). The library was made by 5' RACE. The listed sequencing device is Illumina HiSeq 2500. Using fastp at Q25 and MiXCR, TCRdb reprocessed the public reads and kept productive beta chains. Duplicate CDR3 protein sequences are folded into a single record with the most common DNA and genes. This sample lists about 350,000 distinct CDR3 sequences; around a tenth were detected once. The ten biggest clones cover less than 20% of the sample. Explained via the paper, the treatment or condition label denotes: live attenuated yellow fever vaccine strain. Specimen: PBMCs, collected on the day of the first yellow fever vaccination. The receptors stem from a man aged 18 to 35 who received the YFV17D yellow fever vaccine.

The V call is TRBV5-6, the J call TRBJ2-7; D might be TRBD1 or TRBD2, each matching 5 bases. The CDR3 has 14 residues. Germline V gives CDR1 SGHDT, CDR2 YYEEEE. Trimming left V 2 bases short and J 6 bases short, with 15 bases between. The CDR3 sequence: CASSLLGTEVEQYF. Here the CDR3 DNA reads TGTGCCAGCAGCTTACTGGGGACGGAAGTCGAGCAGTACTTC.

J is TRBJ2-3 and V is TRBV6-5; 8 bases match TRBD2. The V and J ends lost 0 bases and 2 bases, in that order; junction bases with no gene match: 10. Germline V gene data show CDR1 as MNHEY and CDR2 as SVGAGI. The CDR3 consists of 18 residues. CDR3 amino acids: CASSYSHGTRGPTDTQYF. DNA for the CDR3: TGTGCCAGCAGTTACTCGCATGGGACTAGGGGCCCCACAGATACGCAGTATTTT.

This clonotype came up a few times. The chain carries TRBV7-9 and TRBJ2-1, with D uncertain. Germline-derived CDR1 and CDR2 are SEHNR and FQNEAQ (reference sequence). There are 15 residues in the CDR3. Trimming removed 1 base from V and 4 bases from J, with 11 bases in between. The CDR3 nucleotides read TGTGCCAGCAGCTTAGTCGGCCACACATACAATGAGCAGTTCTTC. This gives the protein CASSLVGHTYNEQFF.

The rearrangement uses TRBV5-1 and TRBJ2-5; 10 bases line up with TRBD1. CDR1 SGHRS and CDR2 YFSETQ come from the germline V gene. Trimming cost V 4 bases and J 5 bases; bases outside gene matches: 11. This CDR3 has 16 residues. The CDR3 nucleotides read TGCGCCAGCAGCCCTCCGACAGGGGGCCCGCAGGAGACCCAGTACTTC. Translating gives CASSPPTGGPQETQYF.

V gene TRBV11-3 combines with J gene TRBJ2-1; D remains unclear. CDR1 and CDR2 (germline): SGHNT, YENEEA. V was cut by 0 bases and J by 6 bases, with 6 bases left in between. This CDR3 contains 13 residues. CDR3 residues: CASSLEFLNEQFF. CDR3 coding DNA: TGTGCCAGCAGCTTAGAATTCCTCAATGAGCAGTTCTTC.

This clonotype has more than one count but fewer than ten. The V and J genes are TRBV7-9 and TRBJ1-5; D remains unclear. V lost 1 base and J 5 bases, leaving 9 bases between the germline ends. Per the germline V gene, CDR1 is SEHNR and CDR2 is FQNEAQ (reference sequence). The CDR3 is made up of 14 amino acids. CDR3 amino acids: CASSLGGGHQPQHF. The CDR3 coding sequence is TGTGCCAGCAGCTTAGGTGGAGGGCATCAGCCCCAGCATTTT.